The 2 T cell receptor beta chains in this list originate from one sample, sequenced in a study of blood T cell repertoires in COVID-19. Sequenced by immunoSEQ multiplex PCR; TCRdb stores in-frame clones only, minus some. The profile shows a few hundred thousand clones, 80% to 90% of them singletons. The sequencing input was PBMCs or T cells enriched from blood (not recorded which). These receptors were collected from a woman between 18 and 29 years old who had recovered from COVID-19.

This chain connects TRBV14 to TRBJ2-1; D gene unclear. The CDR3 runs 16 residues. Germline assignment: CDR1 SGHDN and CDR2 FVKESK. V was pared by 1 base and J by 0 bases, with 10 bases between. The CDR3 spells CASSQVWSSSYNEQFF. CDR3 in DNA: TGTGCCAGCAGCCAAGTGTGGTCTAGCTCCTACAATGAGCAGTTCTTC.

J is TRBJ1-1 and V is TRBV6-5, with 8 bases matching TRBD1. Germline V lookup: CDR1 MNHEY, CDR2 SVGAGI. V trimming: 4 bases; J trimming: 6 bases; junction bases outside the gene matches: 13. The length of the CDR3 is 16 residues. The CDR3 DNA follows: TGTGCCAGCAGTTTGGAGCCAGGGGGCTGGGGTGCTGAAGCTTTCTTT. This codes for CASSLEPGGWGAEAFF.